Given below is one T cell receptor beta chain in context. Trimming removed 0 bases from V and 4 bases from J, with 10 bases in between. There are 15 residues in the CDR3. Germline assignment: CDR1 MNHEY and CDR2 SVGAGI. These data belong to a study of blood T cell repertoires in COVID-19. For the study at large: Sites across the United States, Italy and Spain contributed samples from acute and convalescent COVID-19. T cells, B-cell-depleted T cells, or PBMCs supplied cDNA or gDNA.

Clones were read by immunoSEQ multiplex PCR, and TCRdb kept only the in-frame ones, dropping some. Counted here are about 180,000 clones, about 86% occurring once; the ten biggest clones make up approximately 7%. J is TRBJ1-3 and V is TRBV6-5; D perhaps matches TRBD1 (5 bases). The receptor comes from a man aged 45-60 years with active or convalescent COVID-19. Sequenced material: peripheral blood. CDR3 DNA sequence: TGTGCCAGCAGTTACTCGAACAGGAAGGGAAACACCATATATTTT. Residues: CASSYSNRKGNTIYF.